What follows are 29 T cell receptor beta chains derived from one specimen sequenced in a study of T cell repertoires in cytomegalovirus infection. TCRdb re-analysed the reads in MiXCR, keeping a single row per CDR3 protein. The table records tens of thousands of distinct CDR3 sequences, under 5% of them present only once. The sample taken for sequencing was PBMCs. These receptors were obtained from a human donor in good health (CMV status not recorded). Some clones in this sample may be carry-over from other donors' samples.

This chain uses TRBV6-1 with TRBJ1-2, with TRBD1 matching 10 bases. Germline V gene data show CDR1 as MNHNS and CDR2 as SASEGT. This CDR3 has 14 amino acids. V shed 7 bases and J 7 bases; nucleotides not matched to a gene: 9. CDR3 protein: CASTPRQGAGGYTF. The DNA for the CDR3 is TGTGCCAGCACCCCGAGACAGGGGGCTGGTGGCTACACCTTC.

This clonotype has ten or more counts. The V and J genes are TRBV5-1 and TRBJ2-2, with 8 bases matching TRBD1. Per germline, CDR1 SGHRS and CDR2 YFSETQ. The CDR3 consists of 16 residues. The V and J ends lost 5 bases and 1 base, in that order; junction bases with no gene match: 7. CDR3 in amino acids: CASRAPGTGNTGELFF. For the CDR3, the DNA is TGCGCCAGCAGAGCCCCCGGGACAGGGAACACCGGGGAGCTGTTTTTT.

This clonotype was seen at least ten times. This chain links TRBV6-2 or TRBV6-3 with TRBJ1-3; D may be TRBD1 (5 bases). The V end lost 6 bases, the J end lost 8 bases, and 14 bases lay between the germline ends. CDR1 MNHEY and CDR2 SVGEGT come from the germline V gene. The CDR3 runs 13 residues. CDR3 nucleotide sequence: TGTGCCAGCAGAGGGACGACGGAGGACACCATATATTTT. This translates into CASRGTTEDTIYF.

This clonotype was seen at least ten times. The chain recombines TRBV7-8 with TRBJ1-6, with D perhaps TRBD1 (6 bases). The CDR3 totals 18 residues. The V end lost 5 bases, the J end lost 0 bases, and 17 bases lay between the germline ends. Germline V gene lookup returns CDR1 SGHVS and CDR2 FQNEAQ. The CDR3 nucleotides are TGTGCCAGCAGCCCCACCACAGGGACGAGCTCCTATAATTCACCCCTCCACTTT. Its protein is CASSPTTGTSSYNSPLHF.

The sample holds many counts of this clonotype. The chain has TRBV28 and TRBJ2-7, with 7 bases that match TRBD2. The CDR3 consists of 13 residues. Germline V lookup: CDR1 MDHEN, CDR2 SYDVKM. V was clipped by 7 bases and J by 5 bases; unmatched bases: 8. The CDR3 bases are TGTGCCAGCACCGGGACTAAAAGAGACGAGCAGTACTTC. Translating gives CASTGTKRDEQYF.

This clonotype was seen at least ten times. The chain has TRBV28 and TRBJ2-1; the D is unclear. The CDR3 covers 15 residues. Trimming removed 1 base from V and 0 bases from J, with 7 bases in between. Germline V gene lookup returns CDR1 MDHEN and CDR2 SYDVKM. Written as DNA, the CDR3 is TGTGCCAGCAGTTTATATGGAGTCTCCTACAATGAGCAGTTCTTC. Translating gives CASSLYGVSYNEQFF.

This clonotype has at least ten counts. The chain carries TRBV5-1 and TRBJ2-1; unclear D gene. The CDR3 totals 12 residues. Germline values: CDR1 SGHRS, CDR2 YFSETQ. V lost 0 bases to trimming and J lost 8 bases, with 6 bases between them. The CDR3 region is CASSLGGDEQFF. In DNA, the CDR3 is TGCGCCAGCAGCTTGGGAGGAGATGAGCAGTTCTTC.

At least ten counts were recorded for this clonotype. The rearrangement joins TRBV7-2 to TRBJ2-3; 13 positions agree with TRBD2. J lost 7 bases, V lost 5 bases, and 6 bases had no gene match. The CDR3 is 15 residues long. In germline, CDR1 is SGHTA, CDR2 FQGNSA. The DNA for the CDR3 is TGTGCCAGCAGCCCAAGACTAGCGGGGGGTTATACGCAGTATTTT. Residues: CASSPRLAGGYTQYF.

This clonotype came up many times. The chain couples TRBV9 to TRBJ1-2; no definite D call. The V gene lost 1 base and the J gene lost 4 bases, with 5 bases spanning the gap. The CDR3 runs 12 residues. Germline CDR1 SGDLS, CDR2 YYNGEE. The CDR3 reads CASSVPSYGYTF. CDR3 nucleotide sequence: TGTGCCAGCAGCGTACCCAGCTATGGCTACACCTTC.

This clonotype was counted at least ten times. The genes are TRBV6-2 or TRBV6-3 and TRBJ2-1; 12 bases agree with TRBD2. This CDR3 comprises 15 residues. The V and J ends lost 9 bases and 2 bases, in that order; junction bases with no gene match: 5. CDR1 and CDR2 from the germline V gene are MNHEY and SVGEGT. CDR3 protein: CASTRLAGAYNEQFF. CDR3 DNA: TGTGCCAGTACCAGACTAGCGGGAGCCTACAATGAGCAGTTCTTC.

This clonotype was observed many times. The V and J genes are TRBV7-2 and TRBJ2-3; no reliable D call. The V and J ends lost 5 bases and 8 bases respectively, with 14 bases between them. The CDR3 extends over 13 amino acids. Germline assignment: CDR1 SGHTA and CDR2 FQGNSA. The CDR3 DNA reads TGTGCCAGCAGCCCAGCCCTTCCGGGTACGCAGTATTTT. Amino acid sequence: CASSPALPGTQYF.

This clonotype was found many times. The chain carries TRBV6-2 or TRBV6-3 and TRBJ2-5; 7 bases fit TRBD2. This CDR3 spans 15 amino acids. Looked up from germline, CDR1 is MNHEY and CDR2 is SVGEGT. The V gene end was trimmed by 6 bases and the J gene end by 2 bases; junction bases not matched to a gene: 9. The CDR3 region is CASSPGWRGQETQYF. The CDR3, as DNA: TGTGCCAGCAGCCCGGGGTGGCGGGGGCAAGAGACCCAGTACTTC.

This clonotype was detected a few times. This chain connects TRBV7-9 to TRBJ2-5, with 8 nucleotides matching TRBD1. The CDR3 is made up of 15 amino acids. Germline V gives CDR1 SEHNR, CDR2 FQNEAQ (reference sequence). The V segment lost 2 bases and the J segment 4 bases; nucleotides outside the gene matches: 6. For the CDR3, the DNA is TGTGCCAGCAGCTTAAGGCAGGGGGCCGGAGAGACCCAGTACTTC. Translated: CASSLRQGAGETQYF.

This clonotype was recorded at least ten times. This sequence joins TRBV7-6 and TRBJ1-1; D unclear. The V end was cut by 5 bases, the J end by 1 base, with 8 bases between. Germline V gene sequence: CDR1 SGHVS, CDR2 FNYEAQ. The CDR3 consists of 13 residues. As DNA, the CDR3 is TGTGCCAGCAGCGTCGGTTCGAACACTGAAGCTTTCTTT. This encodes CASSVGSNTEAFF.

This clonotype has at least ten counts. This chain links TRBV12-3 or TRBV12-4 with TRBJ2-1; D might be TRBD1 (6 bases). Trimming took 5 bases from V and 2 from J, leaving 13 bases between them. The CDR3 has 15 amino acids. The CDR3 is CASSRQAVTYNEQFF. The CDR3 DNA reads as TGTGCCAGCAGTAGACAGGCCGTAACCTACAATGAGCAGTTCTTC.

This clonotype was counted at least ten times. V and J are TRBV18 and TRBJ2-2; D gene unclear. V shed 1 base and J shed 7 bases, with 7 bases lying between them. The CDR3 is made up of 13 amino acids. CDR1 is KGHSH, CDR2 LQKENI, per germline. The CDR3, as DNA: TGTGCCAGCTCACCACGTCATCTCGGGGAGCTGTTTTTT. Residues: CASSPRHLGELFF.

At least ten counts were recorded for this clonotype. The chain carries TRBV7-2 and TRBJ2-7; D possibly corresponds to TRBD2 (6 bases). Germline CDR1 SGHTA, CDR2 FQGNSA. The CDR3 is 15 amino acids. Trimming removed 1 base from V and 4 bases from J, with 14 bases in between. CDR3 in DNA: TGTGCCAGCAGCTTAGTGGGAGCGGGCCGTTACGAGCAGTACTTC. The encoded protein is CASSLVGAGRYEQYF. The whole variable domain, remainder taken from reference TRBV7-2 and TRBJ2-7, is GAGVSQSPSNKVTEKGKDVELRCDPISGHTALYWYRQSLGQGLEFLIYFQGNSAPDKSGLPSDRFSAERTGGSVSTLTIQRTQQEDSAVYLCASSLVGAGRYEQYFGPGTRLTVT.

This clonotype was recorded many times. CDR3 region: CASSLQQGTDTQYF. CDR3 nucleotides: TGTGCCAGCAGCTTACAGCAGGGTACCGATACGCAGTATTTT. The V call is TRBV7-2, the J call TRBJ2-3; D perhaps matches TRBD1 (5 bases). The CDR3 covers 14 residues. Germline V gene sequence: CDR1 SGHTA, CDR2 FQGNSA. V was shortened by 2 bases and J by 6 bases, with 12 bases between the two germline ends.

Ten or more counts support this clonotype. The rearrangement joins TRBV11-2 to TRBJ1-6; 7 nucleotides align to TRBD1. The trim removed 5 bases at V and 4 bases at J, leaving 14 bases unmatched. The germline CDR1 and CDR2 sequences are SGHAT and FQNNGV. The CDR3 has 18 amino acids. The DNA for the CDR3 is TGTGCCAGCAGCCCGACCGGACAGGCAGGGGCTTATAATTCACCCCTCCACTTT. Translating it yields CASSPTGQAGAYNSPLHF.

This clonotype was counted ten times or more. The V gene is TRBV29-1, the J gene TRBJ2-1; D may be TRBD2 (5 bases). V lost 2 bases to trimming and J lost 8 bases, with 13 bases between them. This CDR3 comprises 13 residues. CDR1 is SQVTM and CDR2 is ANQGSEA in the germline V gene. CDR3: CSVERTDLHEQFF. The CDR3, as DNA: TGCAGCGTTGAAAGGACTGACCTCCATGAGCAGTTCTTC.

About this clonotype itself: A read error may explain this, as a much larger clone is one base away. The V gene is TRBV7-8, the J gene TRBJ1-6; tentatively, D is TRBD1 (5 bases). The germline V gene encodes CDR1 SGHVS and CDR2 FQNEAQ. The CDR3 is 14 residues long. The V end was cut by 1 base, the J end by 8 bases, with 9 bases between. CDR3 in DNA: TGTGCCAGCAGCTTAGGAAGGGGTTATTCACCCCTCCACTTT. This codes for CASSLGRGYSPLHF.

This clonotype was seen repeatedly, ten times or more. The chain carries TRBV7-2 and TRBJ2-5, with unresolved D. The germline V gene encodes CDR1 SGHTA and CDR2 FQGNSA. Trimming left V 4 bases short and J 7 bases short, with 13 bases between. The CDR3 is 13 amino acids. The CDR3: CASSSDPLGTQYF. CDR3 sequence (DNA): TGTGCCAGCAGCTCCGACCCCCTCGGGACCCAGTACTTC.

This clonotype was seen repeatedly, ten times or more. This sequence joins TRBV7-8 and TRBJ1-6; D gene ambiguous. CDR3 length: 11 residues. CDR1 and CDR2 from the germline V gene are SGHVS and FQNEAQ. V dropped 1 base and J dropped 11 bases, with 3 bases sitting between them. As DNA, the CDR3 is TGTGCCAGCAGCTTAGGTGCACCCCTCCACTTT. It specifies CASSLGAPLHF.

The V call is TRBV7-6, the J call TRBJ2-3; perhaps TRBD2 as D (6 bases). The V end lost 5 bases, the J end lost 2 bases, and 17 bases lay between the germline ends. The V gene's germline CDR1 is SGHVS and CDR2 FNYEAQ. The CDR3 runs to 16 residues. CDR3 loop: CASSHAAGTSTDTQYF. The CDR3 DNA sequence: TGTGCCAGCAGCCACGCCGCCGGGACTTCCACAGATACGCAGTATTTT.

At least ten counts were recorded for this clonotype. The chain recombines TRBV7-2 with TRBJ1-6, with 7 bases fitting TRBD1. Trimming at V came to 5 bases and at J to 8 bases, leaving 9 bases not matched to a gene. CDR3 length: 15 amino acids. Germline V gives CDR1 SGHTA, CDR2 FQGNSA. The CDR3 DNA reads as TGTGCCAGCAGCCAGATGACAGGGAATCATTCACCCCTCCACTTT. Translation gives CASSQMTGNHSPLHF.

The V and J genes are TRBV12-3 or TRBV12-4 and TRBJ2-6; D ambiguous. This CDR3 has 14 residues. Trimming pared 6 bases from V and 8 bases from J, leaving 14 bases between. Written as DNA, the CDR3 is TGTGCCAGCAGCTTCCGCCAAATTTCCAACGTCCTGACTTTC. Its protein is CASSFRQISNVLTF.

The sample holds a few counts of this clonotype. The chain links TRBV29-1 to TRBJ1-4; TRBD1 matches at 7 bases. The V segment lost 5 bases and the J segment 10 bases; nucleotides outside the gene matches: 7. This CDR3 comprises 12 residues. From germline, CDR1 is SQVTM and CDR2 ANQGSEA. The CDR3 DNA sequence: TGCAGCGTTCGGACAGGTGGGGGAAAACTGTTTTTT. It specifies CSVRTGGGKLFF.

The sample holds many counts of this clonotype. The chain links TRBV7-2 to TRBJ2-1, with D possibly matching TRBD2 (5 bases). The CDR3 is 12 amino acids. The V end was cut by 4 bases, the J end by 13 bases, with 14 bases between. The V gene's germline CDR1 is SGHTA and CDR2 FQGNSA. CDR3 coding DNA: TGTGCCAGCAGCTACCCGGTTGGACTCCAGTTCTTC. The encoded protein is CASSYPVGLQFF.

This clonotype was picked up many times. The chain employs TRBV20-1 and TRBJ1-6, with 9 bases matching TRBD1. Germline loops: CDR1 DFQATT, CDR2 SNEGSKA (reference sequence). V lost 5 bases and J lost 0; bases outside the gene matches: 11. The CDR3 extends over 18 amino acids. CDR3 residues: CSAFGQGTPSSYNSPLHF. As DNA, the CDR3 is TGCAGTGCTTTTGGACAGGGGACCCCTAGCTCCTATAATTCACCCCTCCACTTT.